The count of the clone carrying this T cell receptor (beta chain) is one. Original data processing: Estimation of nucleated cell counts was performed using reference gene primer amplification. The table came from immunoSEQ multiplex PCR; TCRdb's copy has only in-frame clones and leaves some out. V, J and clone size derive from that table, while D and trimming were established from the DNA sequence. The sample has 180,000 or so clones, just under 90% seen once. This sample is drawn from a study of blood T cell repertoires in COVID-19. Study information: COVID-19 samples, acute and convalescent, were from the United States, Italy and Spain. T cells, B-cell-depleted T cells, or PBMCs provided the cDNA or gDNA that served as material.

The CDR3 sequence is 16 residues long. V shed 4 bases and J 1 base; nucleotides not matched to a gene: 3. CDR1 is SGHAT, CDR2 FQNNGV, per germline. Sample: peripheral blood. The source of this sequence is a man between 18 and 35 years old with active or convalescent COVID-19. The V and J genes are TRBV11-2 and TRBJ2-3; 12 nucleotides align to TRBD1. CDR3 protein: CASSSGTGGRTDTQYF. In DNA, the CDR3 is TGTGCCAGCAGCTCCGGGACAGGGGGCCGCACAGATACGCAGTATTTT.